This entry lists 9 T cell receptor beta chains sequenced from one sample in a study of blood T cells in healthy people across ages. It was with a sample-barcoded 5' primer and a J-beta primer mix that a second PCR of about 6 to 12 cycles was run. A single record per CDR3 protein comes from TCRdb applying MiXCR to the 5' RACE reads. The sample yields 600,000 to 850,000 distinct CDR3 sequences, 20% to 30% seen once. Another study also made use of these data, one on T cells of mothers and their children.

The sequenced material came from blood. Every receptor here comes from a boy younger than 18 in good health.

The CDR3 spells CASSEDRDYGYTF. In nucleotides, the CDR3 is TGTGCCAGCAGTGAAGACAGAGACTATGGCTACACCTTC. The genes are TRBV6-5 and TRBJ1-2; D perhaps matches TRBD1 (5 bases). The CDR3 covers 13 residues. V was cut by 5 bases and J by 3 bases, with 10 bases left in between. The germline gives CDR1 MNHEY, CDR2 SVGAGI.

V usage is TRBV3-1 and J usage is TRBJ1-4; no clear D. CDR1 and CDR2 (germline): LGHDT, YNNKEL (reference sequence). The ends were cut back, 4 bases at V and 4 bases at J, with 10 bases in the middle. The CDR3 length is 14 residues. The DNA for the CDR3 is TGTGCCAGCAGCCGTAGTTCTAATAATGAAAAACTGTTTTTT. Protein product: CASSRSSNNEKLFF.

J is TRBJ1-2 and V is TRBV11-1, with a tentative D call TRBD1 (6 bases). The CDR3 loop spans 15 amino acids. Germline V gives CDR1 SGHAT, CDR2 FQDESV (reference sequence). V lost 1 base, J lost 6 bases, and 15 bases lay in between. As DNA, the CDR3 is TGTGCCAGCAGCTTAGACGACAGGCTAAAGAATGGCTACACCTTC. Amino acid sequence: CASSLDDRLKNGYTF.

The chain employs TRBV6-5 and TRBJ2-1, with 11 bases lining up with TRBD2. The CDR3 totals 15 residues. Germline assignment: CDR1 MNHEY and CDR2 SVGAGI. Trimming removed 7 bases from V and 5 bases from J; junction bases left unmatched: 7. The CDR3 spells CASNPLAGGNNEQFF. CDR3 nucleotides: TGTGCCAGCAATCCCCTAGCGGGAGGTAACAATGAGCAGTTCTTC.

This clonotype was seen more than once but under ten times. CDR3 residues: CASSLEGRTTDTQYF. Written as DNA, the CDR3 is TGCGCCAGCAGCTTGGAAGGCAGGACAACAGATACGCAGTATTTT. The V gene is TRBV5-1, the J gene TRBJ2-3, with D perhaps TRBD1 (5 bases). With 0 bases removed from V and 3 bases from J, the gap between germline ends came to 11 bases. The CDR3 totals 15 residues. The germline V gene has CDR1 SGHRS and CDR2 YFSETQ.

The chain links TRBV20-1 to TRBJ2-1, with 8 bases that match TRBD2. Trimming at V came to 8 bases and at J to 3 bases, leaving 3 bases not matched to a gene. The CDR3 totals 12 residues. Germline lookup yields CDR1 DFQATT and CDR2 SNEGSKA (reference sequence). The CDR3 region is CSSSGSYNEQFF. The DNA of the CDR3 is TGCAGTTCGAGCGGGAGCTACAATGAGCAGTTCTTC.

This clonotype was seen a few times. The V and J genes are TRBV7-2 and TRBJ2-1; D not certain. The J call may be faulty, since TRBJ2-5 better matches the DNA end. Looked up from germline, CDR1 is SGHTA and CDR2 is FQGNSA. The CDR3 is 12 amino acids. Here the CDR3 DNA reads TGTGCCAGCAGCTTGGCGCATTCGACCCAGTACTTC. Translating gives CASSLAHSTQYF.

This chain joins TRBV27 and TRBJ2-1; the match to TRBD2 covers 7 bases. The better agreement between TRBJ2-5 and the DNA end casts doubt on the J call. The CDR3 totals 15 residues. Germline V gene sequence: CDR1 MNHEY, CDR2 SMNVEV (reference sequence). The CDR3 protein is CASSYFPLGGETQYF. CDR3 coding DNA: TGTGCCAGCAGTTACTTCCCTTTGGGGGGGGAGACCCAGTACTTC.

The V gene is TRBV5-1, the J gene TRBJ2-5; 7 bases fit TRBD1. With V trimmed by 3 bases and J by 5 bases, 13 bases remained unmatched. The CDR3 is made up of 16 amino acids. Per the germline V gene, CDR1 is SGHRS and CDR2 is YFSETQ. This CDR3 is CASSSSNRGRRETQYF. CDR3 in DNA: TGCGCCAGCAGCTCGTCTAATAGGGGGCGAAGGGAGACCCAGTACTTC.